What follows is one T cell receptor beta chain and its context. The target antigen is unknown. Assay used: immunoSEQ multiplex PCR; TCRdb lists only in-frame clones, some missing. The sample includes about 130,000 clones, approximately 88% of them seen just once. This entry comes from a study of T cell responses to AZD1222 COVID-19 vaccine. Notes on the study in general: Spike-specific TCR breadth and depth both grew after two AZD1222 doses. Within unmutated variant regions lay the reported targets of nearly half of spike-specific TCRs. Donors, mostly white British, included more females; clonal diversity was possibly underestimated. The span of vaccine-associated CD4 TCRs extended across spike, with dominance at 160-218 and 743-854.

This CDR3 comprises 13 residues. With 6 bases clipped from V and 3 bases from J, the junction kept 1 base outside the gene matches. CDR1 MNHEY and CDR2 SMNVEV come from the germline V gene (reference sequence). V and J are TRBV27 and TRBJ2-2, with TRBD1 matching 7 bases. Sequences were derived from peripheral blood, sampled on day 0 of AZD1222 vaccination. This receptor was taken from an adult in good health. DNA of the CDR3: TGTGCCAGCAGAACAGGGGACACCGGGGAGCTGTTTTTT. The encoded protein is CASRTGDTGELFF.